The rows below give T cell receptor beta chains drawn from one sample of a study of blood T cells in healthy people across ages. One entry per CDR3 protein, called by TCRdb with MiXCR from the 5' RACE reads. The table has 780,000 or so distinct CDR3 sequences, roughly 50% seen once. Sequences were obtained from blood. These TCRs come from a man aged 35 to 55 in good health. Each CDR3 is given with its conserved first and last residue. Clone sizes are given selectively: once, few, many, or a class where the clone is expanded.

length	V	size	J	CDR3
14	TRBV5-6	.	TRBJ1-1	CASSLGQGAYEAFF
14	TRBV11-3	.	TRBJ2-7	CASSQTTPSYEQYF
12	TRBV20-1	once	TRBJ2-5	CSAPSDWETQYF
14	TRBV7-4	.	TRBJ1-4	CASSPGRINEKLFF
16	TRBV3-1	.	TRBJ2-5	CASSHGQSYLQETQYF
11	TRBV6-6	.	TRBJ2-7	CASRQGREQYF
13	TRBV2	.	TRBJ2-2	CASSQGLTGELFF
15	TRBV5-6	.	TRBJ2-3	CASSLAGNGADTQYF
16	TRBV7-2	.	TRBJ2-2	CASSLASGVGTGELFF
16	TRBV7-2	.	TRBJ2-5	CASSLLPARGEETQYF
15	TRBV27	.	TRBJ2-7	CASSPLRAVTYEQYF
14	TRBV3-1	many	TRBJ2-5	CASSSGQGQETQYF
14	TRBV20-1	.	TRBJ2-3	CSARTDSNTDTQYF
16	TRBV10-3	.	TRBJ2-4	CAISEGVGGRGNIQYF
12	TRBV11-2	.	TRBJ1-4	CASSFRNEKLFF
14	TRBV29-1	.	TRBJ2-1	CSAARAGTMNEQFF
17	TRBV5-1	few	TRBJ2-6	CASTGGLRRNGANVLTF
16	TRBV3-1	few	TRBJ1-4	CASSYESFGGHEKLFF
15	TRBV5-1	few	TRBJ2-1	CASSRLAGEKNEQFF
14	TRBV20-1	.	TRBJ2-3	CSASLRGGLDTQYF
14	TRBV12-3/TRBV12-4	.	TRBJ1-5	CASSSTASNAAQHF
11	TRBV29-1	few	TRBJ1-1	CSVGLSAEAFF
11	TRBV20-1	.	TRBJ1-1	CSAKENTEAFF
15	TRBV20-1	.	TRBJ1-3	CSARGPGSSGNTIYF
12	TRBV7-2	.	TRBJ1-6	CASSLARGPLHF
14	TRBV20-1	.	TRBJ2-5	CSASGRQGQETQYF
14	TRBV7-2	.	TRBJ1-2	CASSLRGLSHGYTF
14	TRBV7-2	.	TRBJ2-1	CASSLGQTYNEQFF
15	TRBV12-3/TRBV12-4	.	TRBJ2-1	CASRELAGSHNEQFF
15	TRBV15	.	TRBJ2-1	CATSSPGLGYNEQFF
14	TRBV20-1	few	TRBJ2-1	CSASGRSSYNEQFF
15	TRBV6-2/TRBV6-3	.	TRBJ2-4	CASSYLAGVADIQYF